This T cell receptor (beta chain) was captured in a study of blood T cell repertoires in COVID-19. Across the study: The study drew acute and convalescent COVID-19 samples from the United States, Italy and Spain. Sources were T cells, B-cell-depleted T cells, or PBMCs; the material itself was cDNA or gDNA.

V trimming: 4 bases; J trimming: 2 bases; junction bases outside the gene matches: 0. CDR3 size: 14 residues. Germline lookup yields CDR1 SNHLY and CDR2 FYNNEI. Per the authors' pipeline: By means of reference gene primer amplification, nucleated cell counts were estimated. Only in-frame clones appear in the TCRdb table, and some are missing; sequencing was by immunoSEQ multiplex PCR. That table supplies the V and J calls and clone size; D and trimming were determined from the DNA. The data contain 110,000 to 150,000 clones, around three quarters of them singletons. This clone was counted only a few times. This sample includes further DNA sequences coding for the same CDR3.

The chain recombines TRBV2 with TRBJ1-5; TRBD1 matches at 9 bases. This clonotype was sampled from a man aged 55 to 70 with acute or convalescent COVID-19. The sample was peripheral blood. The DNA of the CDR3 is TGTGCCAGCAGTGGGACAGGGGGCAATCAGCCCCAGCATTTT. Translating gives CASSGTGGNQPQHF.